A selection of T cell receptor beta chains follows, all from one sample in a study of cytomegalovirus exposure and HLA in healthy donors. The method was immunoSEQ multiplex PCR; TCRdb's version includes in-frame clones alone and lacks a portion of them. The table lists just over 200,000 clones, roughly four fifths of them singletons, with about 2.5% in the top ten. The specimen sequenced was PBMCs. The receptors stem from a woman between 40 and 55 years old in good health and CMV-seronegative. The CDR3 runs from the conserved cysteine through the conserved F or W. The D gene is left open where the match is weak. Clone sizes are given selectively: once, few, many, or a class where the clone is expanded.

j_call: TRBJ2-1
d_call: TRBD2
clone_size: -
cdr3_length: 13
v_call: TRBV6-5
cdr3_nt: TGTGCCAGCACCCCGCTAGCGGGAGCTGAGCAGTTCTTC
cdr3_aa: CASTPLAGAEQFF

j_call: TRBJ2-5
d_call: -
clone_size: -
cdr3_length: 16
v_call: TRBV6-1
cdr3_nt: TGTGCCAGCAGTGGGAGGGGGGGGCCGGGCCGGGAGACCCAGTACTTC
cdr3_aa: CASSGRGGPGRETQYF

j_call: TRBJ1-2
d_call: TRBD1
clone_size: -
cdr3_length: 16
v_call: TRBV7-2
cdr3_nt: TGTGCCAGCAGCTTAGTGGTCTCAGGGGGAGACTATGGCTACACCTTC
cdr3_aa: CASSLVVSGGDYGYTF

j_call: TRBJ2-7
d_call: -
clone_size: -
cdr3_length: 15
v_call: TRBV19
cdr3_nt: TGTGCCAGTAGTTTAGGGGAGAGGGCCCCTTTCGAGCAGTACTTC
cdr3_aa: CASSLGERAPFEQYF

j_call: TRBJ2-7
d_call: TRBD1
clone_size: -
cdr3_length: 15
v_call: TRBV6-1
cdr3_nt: TGTGCCAGCAGTGTGGACAGGGGTGGTTCCTACGAGCAGTACTTC
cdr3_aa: CASSVDRGGSYEQYF

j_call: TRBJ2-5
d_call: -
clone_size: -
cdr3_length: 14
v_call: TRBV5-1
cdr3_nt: TGCGCCAGCAGCATTGACAGTCGAGAAGAGACCCAGTACTTC
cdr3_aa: CASSIDSREETQYF

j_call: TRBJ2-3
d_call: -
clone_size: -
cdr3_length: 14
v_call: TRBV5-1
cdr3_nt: TGCGCCAGCAGCTTGCCTCTGAGCACAGATACGCAGTATTTT
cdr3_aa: CASSLPLSTDTQYF

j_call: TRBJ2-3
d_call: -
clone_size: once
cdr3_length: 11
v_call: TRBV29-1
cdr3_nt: TGCAGCGTTGAGTACACAGATACGCAGTATTTT
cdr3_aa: CSVEYTDTQYF

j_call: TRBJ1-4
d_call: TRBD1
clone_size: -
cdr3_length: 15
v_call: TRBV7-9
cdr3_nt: TGTGCCAGCAGCCCCGGACAGGGGGTTAATGAAAAACTGTTTTTT
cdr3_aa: CASSPGQGVNEKLFF

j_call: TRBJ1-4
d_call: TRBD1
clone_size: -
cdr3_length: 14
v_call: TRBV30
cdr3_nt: TGTGCCTGGACAGGGGGCGCAACTAATGAAAAACTGTTTTTT
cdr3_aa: CAWTGGATNEKLFF

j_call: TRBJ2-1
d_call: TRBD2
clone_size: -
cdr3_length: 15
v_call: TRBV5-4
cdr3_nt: TGTGCCAGCAGCTTGGGGCTAGCGGGTTACAATGAGCAGTTCTTC
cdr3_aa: CASSLGLAGYNEQFF

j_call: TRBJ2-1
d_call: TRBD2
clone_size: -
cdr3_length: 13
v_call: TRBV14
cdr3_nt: TGTGCCAGCAGCATACTAGCGGGAGCTGAGCAGTTCTTC
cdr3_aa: CASSILAGAEQFF

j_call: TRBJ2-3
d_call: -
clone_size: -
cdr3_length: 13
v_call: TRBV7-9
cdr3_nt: TGTGCCAGCAGTTTCTCGGGTACAGATACGCAGTATTTT
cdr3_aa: CASSFSGTDTQYF

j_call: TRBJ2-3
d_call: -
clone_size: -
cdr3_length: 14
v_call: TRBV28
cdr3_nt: TGTGCCAGCAGTTTGGGGGGGCGGAAAGATACGCAGTATTTT
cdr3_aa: CASSLGGRKDTQYF

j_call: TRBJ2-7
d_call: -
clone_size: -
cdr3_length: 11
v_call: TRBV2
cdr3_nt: TGTGCTGGGGCGGAGTCCTACGAGCAGTACTTC
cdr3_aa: CAGAESYEQYF

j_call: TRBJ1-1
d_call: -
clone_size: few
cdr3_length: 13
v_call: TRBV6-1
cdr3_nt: TGTGCCAGCCACCGGCCGGGGAGAACTGAAGCTTTCTTT
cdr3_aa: CASHRPGRTEAFF

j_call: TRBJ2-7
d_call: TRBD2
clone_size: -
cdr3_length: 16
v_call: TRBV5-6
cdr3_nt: TGTGCCAGCAGCTTGGCTAGCGGGATCAGCTCCTACGAGCAGTACTTC
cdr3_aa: CASSLASGISSYEQYF

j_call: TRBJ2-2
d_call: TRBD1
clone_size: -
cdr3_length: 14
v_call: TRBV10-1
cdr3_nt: TGCGCCAGCAGCCGGGACAGGGATACCGGGGAGCTGTTTTTT
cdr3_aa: CASSRDRDTGELFF

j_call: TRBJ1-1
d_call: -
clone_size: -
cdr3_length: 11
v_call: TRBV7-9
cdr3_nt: TGTGCCGGGGGACAAGTCACTGAAGCTTTCTTT
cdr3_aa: CAGGQVTEAFF

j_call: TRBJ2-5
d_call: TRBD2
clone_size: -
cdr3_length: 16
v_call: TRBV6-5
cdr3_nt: TGTGCCAGCAGTTTCCTAGCGGGAGGGCCCCGTGAGACCCAGTACTTC
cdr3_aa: CASSFLAGGPRETQYF

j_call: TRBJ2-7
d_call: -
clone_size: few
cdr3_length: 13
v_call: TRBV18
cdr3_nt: TGTGCCAGCTCACCAGGACAAACAGGCGAGCAGTACTTC
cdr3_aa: CASSPGQTGEQYF

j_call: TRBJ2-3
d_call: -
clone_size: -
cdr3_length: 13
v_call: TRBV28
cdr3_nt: TGTGCCAGCTTGGGCCGACGCACAGATACGCAGTATTTT
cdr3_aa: CASLGRRTDTQYF

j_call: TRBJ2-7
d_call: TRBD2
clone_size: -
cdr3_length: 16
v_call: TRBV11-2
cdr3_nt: TGTGCCAGCAGCCCCCGGGAGGCTAGCGGGAGGTACGAGCAGTACTTC
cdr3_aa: CASSPREASGRYEQYF

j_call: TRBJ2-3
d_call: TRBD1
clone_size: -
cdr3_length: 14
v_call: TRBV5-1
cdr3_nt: TGCGCCAGCAGCTTCGGGACAGGGATAGATACGCAGTATTTT
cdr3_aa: CASSFGTGIDTQYF

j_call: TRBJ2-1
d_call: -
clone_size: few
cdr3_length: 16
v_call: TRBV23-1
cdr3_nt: TGCGCCAGCAGTCAAGATCGATTGCGGGCCTGGAATGAGCAGTTCTTC
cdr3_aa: CASSQDRLRAWNEQFF

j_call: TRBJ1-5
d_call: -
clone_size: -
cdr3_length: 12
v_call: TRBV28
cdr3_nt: TGTGCCAGCACTGGACAGAATCAGCCCCAGCATTTT
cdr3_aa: CASTGQNQPQHF

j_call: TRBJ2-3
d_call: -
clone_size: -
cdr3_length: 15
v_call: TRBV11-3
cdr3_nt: TGTGCCAGCAGCCTGGGGATAGCGTCCCCAGATACGCAGTATTTT
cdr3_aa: CASSLGIASPDTQYF

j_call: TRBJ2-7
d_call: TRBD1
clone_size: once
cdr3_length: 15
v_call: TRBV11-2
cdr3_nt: TGTGCCAGCAGCCCCCGTTACGGGGACAGAGTCAAGCAGTACTTC
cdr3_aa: CASSPRYGDRVKQYF

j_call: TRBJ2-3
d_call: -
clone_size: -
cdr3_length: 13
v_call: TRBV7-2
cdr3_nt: TGTGCCAGCAGCTTCCAGGGAAGGGGTAATCAGTATTTT
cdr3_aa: CASSFQGRGNQYF

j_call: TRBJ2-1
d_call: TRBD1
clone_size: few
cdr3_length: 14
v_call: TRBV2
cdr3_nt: TGTGCCAGCAGGGTACAGGGGCTCCACAATGAGCAGTTCTTC
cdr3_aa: CASRVQGLHNEQFF

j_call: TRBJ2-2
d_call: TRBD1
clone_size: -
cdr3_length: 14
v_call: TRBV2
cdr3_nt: TGTGCCGGGACGAGGGGGCTCCGCACCGGGGAGCTGTTTTTT
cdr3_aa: CAGTRGLRTGELFF

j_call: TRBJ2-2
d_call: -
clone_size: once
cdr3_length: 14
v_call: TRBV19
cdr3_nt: TGTGCCAGTGTTACAGGGACGAACACCGGGGAGCTGTTTTTT
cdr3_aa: CASVTGTNTGELFF

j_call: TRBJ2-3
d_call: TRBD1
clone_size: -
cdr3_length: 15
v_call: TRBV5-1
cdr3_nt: TGCGCCAGCAGCCCCCAGGGGGCATTGGCAGATACGCAGTATTTT
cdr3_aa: CASSPQGALADTQYF

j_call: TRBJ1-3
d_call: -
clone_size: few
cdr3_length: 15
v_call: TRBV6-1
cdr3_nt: TGTGCCAGCAGTGAAGCAACAGGCTCTGGAAACACCATATATTTT
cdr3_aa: CASSEATGSGNTIYF

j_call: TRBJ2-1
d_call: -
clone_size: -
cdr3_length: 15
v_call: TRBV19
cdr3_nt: TGTGCCAGTAGTATGTCGGGATCCTCCTACAATGAGCAGTTCTTC
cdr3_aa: CASSMSGSSYNEQFF

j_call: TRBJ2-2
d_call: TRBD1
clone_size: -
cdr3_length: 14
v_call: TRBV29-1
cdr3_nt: TGCAGCGTATACAGGGGCGGTAACACCGGGGAGCTGTTTTTT
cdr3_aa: CSVYRGGNTGELFF

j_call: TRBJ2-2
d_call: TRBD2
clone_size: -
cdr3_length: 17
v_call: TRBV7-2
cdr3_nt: TGTGCCAGCAGCCTAACCCGACTAGCGCTAAACACCGGGGAGCTGTTTTTT
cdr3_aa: CASSLTRLALNTGELFF

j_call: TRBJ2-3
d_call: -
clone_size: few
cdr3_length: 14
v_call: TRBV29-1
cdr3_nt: TGCAGCGCCCTGGACAGTACTAGCACAGATACGCAGTATTTT
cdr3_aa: CSALDSTSTDTQYF

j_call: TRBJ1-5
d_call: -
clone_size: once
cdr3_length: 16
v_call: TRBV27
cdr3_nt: TGTGCCAGCAGTCGGGGGAGAAGTGGGAGCAATCAGCCCCAGCATTTT
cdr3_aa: CASSRGRSGSNQPQHF

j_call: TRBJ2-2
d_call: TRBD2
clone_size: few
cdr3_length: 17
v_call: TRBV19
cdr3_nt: TGTGCCAGTACCCCATGGGGACTAGCGGGATTCCCCGGGGAGCTGTTTTTT
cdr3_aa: CASTPWGLAGFPGELFF

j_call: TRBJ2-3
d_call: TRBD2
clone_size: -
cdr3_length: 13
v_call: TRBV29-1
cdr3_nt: TGCAGCGTAGCGGGGGGCGCCACAGATACGCAGTATTTT
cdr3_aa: CSVAGGATDTQYF

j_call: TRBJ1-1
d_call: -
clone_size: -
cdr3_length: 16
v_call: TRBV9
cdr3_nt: TGTGCCAGCAGCGTAGGGAGGGGGGGGCGCGGGACTGAAGCTTTCTTT
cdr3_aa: CASSVGRGGRGTEAFF

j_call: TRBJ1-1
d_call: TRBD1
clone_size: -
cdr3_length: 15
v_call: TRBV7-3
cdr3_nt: TGTGCCAGCAGCTTAGCCGGACAGGGATCCACTGAAGCTTTCTTT
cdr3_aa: CASSLAGQGSTEAFF

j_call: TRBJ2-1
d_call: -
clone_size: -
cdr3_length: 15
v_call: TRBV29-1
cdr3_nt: TGCAGCGCCCGCGCCCTAACGGGAGTAGCCAATGAGCAGTTCTTC
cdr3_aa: CSARALTGVANEQFF

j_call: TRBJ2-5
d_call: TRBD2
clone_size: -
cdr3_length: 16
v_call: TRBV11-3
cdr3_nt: TGTGCCAGCAGCTTAGGACGGACTAGCGGTAAAGAGACCCAGTACTTC
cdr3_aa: CASSLGRTSGKETQYF

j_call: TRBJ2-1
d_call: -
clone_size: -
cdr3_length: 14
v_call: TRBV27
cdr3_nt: TGTGCCAGCAGGAGGGCAGGGAGGTTCGATGAGCAGTTCTTC
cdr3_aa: CASRRAGRFDEQFF

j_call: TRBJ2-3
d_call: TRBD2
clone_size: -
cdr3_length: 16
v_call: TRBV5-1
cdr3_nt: TGCGCCAGCAGCTTGGCGGCTAGCGGAGTCACAGATACGCAGTATTTT
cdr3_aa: CASSLAASGVTDTQYF

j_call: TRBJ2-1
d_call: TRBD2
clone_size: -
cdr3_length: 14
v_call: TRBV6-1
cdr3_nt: TGTGCCAGCACCAAGGGACTAGCGTCCAATGAGCAGTTCTTC
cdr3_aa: CASTKGLASNEQFF

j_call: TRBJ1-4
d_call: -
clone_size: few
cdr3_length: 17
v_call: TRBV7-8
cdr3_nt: TGTGCCAGCAGCTTAGATGGAGGGGCCCTGAAAAATGAAAAACTGTTTTTT
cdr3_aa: CASSLDGGALKNEKLFF

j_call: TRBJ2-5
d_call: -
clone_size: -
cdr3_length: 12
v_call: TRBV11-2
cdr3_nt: TGTGCCAGCAGCTTAAGCTGGGAGACCCAGTACTTC
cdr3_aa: CASSLSWETQYF

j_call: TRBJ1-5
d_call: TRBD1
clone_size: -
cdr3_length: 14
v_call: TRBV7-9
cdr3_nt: TGTGCCAGCAGCCATACGACAGGGGTACAGCCCCAGCATTTT
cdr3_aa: CASSHTTGVQPQHF

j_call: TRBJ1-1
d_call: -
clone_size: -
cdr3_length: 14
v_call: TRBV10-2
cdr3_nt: TGCGCCAGCAGTGAGATCACTTTAGTCAATGAAGCTTTCTTT
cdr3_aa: CASSEITLVNEAFF

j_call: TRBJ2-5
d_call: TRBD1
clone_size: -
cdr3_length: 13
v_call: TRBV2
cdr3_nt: TGTGCCAGCCGAACAGGGGTTGGCGGGACCCAGTACTTC
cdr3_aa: CASRTGVGGTQYF